This T cell receptor beta chain comes out of a study of blood T cell repertoires in COVID-19. Overall study: Samples taken during acute and convalescent COVID-19 were collected in the United States, Italy and Spain. Sources were T cells, B-cell-depleted T cells, or PBMCs; the material itself was cDNA or gDNA.

A Seattle source enrolled patients during active infection and followed them longitudinally. The CDR3 contains 16 residues. Method: immunoSEQ multiplex PCR; TCRdb's copy keeps in-frame clones and lacks some. The sample holds some 300,000 clones, roughly 90% seen once. This receptor was taken from a woman in her 70s with COVID-19, enrolled during active disease. The genes are TRBV1 and TRBJ2-7; TRBD1, the D gene given by the table, was not confirmed from the DNA. TRBV1 is flagged as a pseudogene. The specimen sequenced was peripheral blood. The CDR3 spells CTSSRNFDRENYEQYF. DNA of the CDR3: TGCACCAGCAGCCGGAACTTTGACAGGGAAAATTACGAGCAGTACTTC.